This entry concerns a single T cell receptor (beta chain). This CDR3 is built from 14 residues. The germline V and J ends were trimmed by 5 bases and 5 bases, with 16 bases remaining between them. Germline V gives CDR1 SGHKS, CDR2 YYEKEE (reference sequence). This entry comes from a study of naive and memory T cell subsets. Amplification of ligated cDNA took four PCR rounds with SP2 and nested alpha and beta constant primers. MiXCR, run by TCRdb on the UMI-ligation and nested PCR reads, gives a single entry per CDR3 protein. The sample holds 20,000 to 25,000 distinct CDR3 sequences, about 6.4% seen once. Sample treatment: skin biopsy from PPD injection site in Mantoux-positive individual. The library had UMIs added by 3' ligation of an oligonucleotide to TCR cDNA.

The chain couples TRBV5-5 to TRBJ1-1; D remains unclear. This receptor was obtained from an adult in good health. The sample consisted of skin, taken from a tuberculin skin test site. Here the CDR3 DNA reads TGTGCCAGCAGACCTTCGACGGGTGGGACTGAAGCTTTCTTT. This translates into CASRPSTGGTEAFF.